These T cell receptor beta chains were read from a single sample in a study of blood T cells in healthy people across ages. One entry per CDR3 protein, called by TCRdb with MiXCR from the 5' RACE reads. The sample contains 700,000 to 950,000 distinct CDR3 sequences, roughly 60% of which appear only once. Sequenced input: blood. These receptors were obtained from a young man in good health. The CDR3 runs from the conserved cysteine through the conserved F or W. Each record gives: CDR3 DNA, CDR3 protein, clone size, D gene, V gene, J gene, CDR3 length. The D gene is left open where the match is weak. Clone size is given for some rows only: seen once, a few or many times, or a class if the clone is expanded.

TGTGCCAGCAGTTTAGGCGGACAGGGCGACAGGTGGGCTTTCTTT	CASSLGGQGDRWAFF	NA	TRBD1	TRBV27	TRBJ1-1	15
TGTGCCAGTAGTAGCGGGACAGGCTCTTGGTACAATGAGCAGTTCTTC	CASSSGTGSWYNEQFF	NA	TRBD1	TRBV19	TRBJ2-1	16
TGTGCCAGCAGCTTAGCACAGGCCCGCCGGGAGACCCAGTACTTC	CASSLAQARRETQYF	NA	NA	TRBV7-2	TRBJ2-5	15
TGCAGTTTAAACAGGGGTATGGACAATGAGCAGTTCTTC	CSLNRGMDNEQFF	NA	TRBD1	TRBV20-1	TRBJ2-1	13
TGTGCCAGCAGCATCGACAGGGATAGTGGCTACACCTTC	CASSIDRDSGYTF	NA	TRBD1	TRBV7-9	TRBJ1-2	13
TGTGCCAGCAGCCGTAGCGGGGGGGACTACGAGCTGTACTTC	CASSRSGGDYELYF	NA	TRBD2	TRBV7-2	TRBJ2-7	14
TGTGCCAGCAGCTTAGATCCAGCATCCTACAATGAGCAGTTCTTC	CASSLDPASYNEQFF	NA	NA	TRBV7-2	TRBJ2-1	15
TGCAGTGCTTGGGTTCCAGGACTAGCGAGACTCGAGCAGTTCTTC	CSAWVPGLARLEQFF	NA	TRBD2	TRBV20-1	TRBJ2-1	15
TGCAGTGCAGGACAGACGGCGCAGCCCCAGCATTTT	CSAGQTAQPQHF	NA	NA	TRBV20-1	TRBJ1-5	12
TGTGCCAGCAGCCCCTCAGGGGGCAGAGGAGAAAAACTGTTTTTT	CASSPSGGRGEKLFF	NA	TRBD1	TRBV7-2	TRBJ1-4	15
TGTGCCAGCAGTTTATGGACAGATAAAGAGACCCAGTACTTC	CASSLWTDKETQYF	NA	NA	TRBV27	TRBJ2-5	14
TGTGCCAGCAGCTTTCGCCATCAGGGGAACACTGAAGCTTTCTTT	CASSFRHQGNTEAFF	NA	NA	TRBV5-8	TRBJ1-1	15
TGCAGCGTTGAAGGGACAGGAGAGCAGTACTTC	CSVEGTGEQYF	NA	TRBD1	TRBV29-1	TRBJ2-7	11
TGTGCCACCAGTGCCCCCTCCCTTCTAGCGGGGGGCCCCACTGAGACCCAGTACTTC	CATSAPSLLAGGPTETQYF	many	TRBD2	TRBV24-1	TRBJ2-5	19
TGTGCCAGCTCACCACCTGGGCGGGACAATCAGCCCCAGCATTTT	CASSPPGRDNQPQHF	NA	NA	TRBV18	TRBJ1-5	15
TGCGCCAGCAGCTTGGAGAGGGCCGGAGAGACCCAGTACTTC	CASSLERAGETQYF	NA	NA	TRBV5-1	TRBJ2-5	14
TGTGCCAGCAGCACGGGCGGGGGCCTTTTATCAAAGCAGTACTTC	CASSTGGGLLSKQYF	NA	NA	TRBV7-9	TRBJ2-7	15
TGTGCCACAGGGACTAGCGGGGGGTTGTACGAGCAGTACTTC	CATGTSGGLYEQYF	NA	TRBD2	TRBV10-3	TRBJ2-7	14
TGTGCCAGCAGTATCGAAGCGGGAACCACAGATACGCAGTATTTT	CASSIEAGTTDTQYF	NA	TRBD2	TRBV12-3/TRBV12-4	TRBJ2-3	15
TGTGCCAGCAGCCAAGGATATTCGGGGGCTACCTACGAGCAGTACTTC	CASSQGYSGATYEQYF	NA	NA	TRBV3-1	TRBJ2-7	16
TGTGCCAGCAGTTGGACGACAGGGTATATCAATGAGCAGTTCTTC	CASSWTTGYINEQFF	NA	TRBD1	TRBV6-6	TRBJ2-1	15
TGTGCCAGCAGGTTAACAGGCTACGAGCAGTACTTC	CASRLTGYEQYF	NA	NA	TRBV12-3/TRBV12-4	TRBJ2-7	12
TGTGTCAGCAGCTTAAGTAGGCTAGCGGTTTCCGACGAGCAGTACTTC	CVSSLSRLAVSDEQYF	once	TRBD2	TRBV7-9	TRBJ2-7	16
TGCGCCAGCAGTGACTGGAAGGACTCCTACAATGAGCAGTACTTC	CASSDWKDSYNEQYF	NA	NA	TRBV10-2	TRBJ2-7	15
TGCGCCAGCAGCCCTTGGACAAGAAATAATTCACCCCTCCACTTT	CASSPWTRNNSPLHF	NA	NA	TRBV5-1	TRBJ1-6	15
TGTGCCAGCACCGTAGCGGGGATGAGCACAGATACGCAGTATTTT	CASTVAGMSTDTQYF	NA	TRBD2	TRBV7-2	TRBJ2-3	15
TGTGCCAGCAGTGAAGGGACGGAGTATGGCTACACCTTC	CASSEGTEYGYTF	once	NA	TRBV2	TRBJ1-2	13
TGTGCCAGCAGGGTTGAGAATGAGCAGTTCTTC	CASRVENEQFF	few	NA	TRBV4-2	TRBJ2-1	11
TGTGCCAGCAGTCGAACCGACAGGAACACCGGGGAGCTGTTTTTT	CASSRTDRNTGELFF	NA	NA	TRBV28	TRBJ2-2	15
TGTGCCAGCAGTCGACAGGACCAGCCCCAGCATTTT	CASSRQDQPQHF	NA	NA	TRBV7-9	TRBJ1-5	12
TGTGCCAGCAGTTACTCGGGCAGAAACTATGGCTACACCTTC	CASSYSGRNYGYTF	NA	NA	TRBV6-5	TRBJ1-2	14
TGTGCCAGCAGCTCACACAGGGGTAACACTGAAGCTTTCTTT	CASSSHRGNTEAFF	NA	TRBD1	TRBV7-2	TRBJ1-1	14
TGCAGCGTTGAAGAAATAGCGGGGGGCTTTCAGGATACGCAGTATTTT	CSVEEIAGGFQDTQYF	NA	TRBD2	TRBV29-1	TRBJ2-3	16
TGTGCCAGCAGCCAAGCCTCCATGGGTAAGGCGGGAGGTATAGATACGCAGTATTTT	CASSQASMGKAGGIDTQYF	NA	TRBD2	TRBV3-1	TRBJ2-3	19
TGTGCCAGCAGTTACTCGAGGTTTGCCTACGAGCAGTACTTC	CASSYSRFAYEQYF	few	NA	TRBV6-5	TRBJ2-7	14
TGCAGTGCTAGAGATTCCGGTCGGCCCCTGGTGGAACTGTTTTTT	CSARDSGRPLVELFF	few	NA	TRBV20-1	TRBJ1-4	15
TGTGCCAGCAGTGATAATGTGGGGGGGGATGAGCAGTACTTC	CASSDNVGGDEQYF	few	TRBD2	TRBV2	TRBJ2-7	14
TGTGCCACCAGCAGAACACAGGGGACTGGGGCCAACGTCCTGACTTTC	CATSRTQGTGANVLTF	medium-sized	TRBD1	TRBV15	TRBJ2-6	16
TGCAGCGTGAGATCACAGGGGGCCCACGAGCAGTACTTC	CSVRSQGAHEQYF	NA	TRBD1	TRBV29-1	TRBJ2-7	13
TGCAGTGCTACTCTCCTTCGACAGGACCCTTACAATGAGCAGTTCTTC	CSATLLRQDPYNEQFF	NA	NA	TRBV20-1	TRBJ2-1	16